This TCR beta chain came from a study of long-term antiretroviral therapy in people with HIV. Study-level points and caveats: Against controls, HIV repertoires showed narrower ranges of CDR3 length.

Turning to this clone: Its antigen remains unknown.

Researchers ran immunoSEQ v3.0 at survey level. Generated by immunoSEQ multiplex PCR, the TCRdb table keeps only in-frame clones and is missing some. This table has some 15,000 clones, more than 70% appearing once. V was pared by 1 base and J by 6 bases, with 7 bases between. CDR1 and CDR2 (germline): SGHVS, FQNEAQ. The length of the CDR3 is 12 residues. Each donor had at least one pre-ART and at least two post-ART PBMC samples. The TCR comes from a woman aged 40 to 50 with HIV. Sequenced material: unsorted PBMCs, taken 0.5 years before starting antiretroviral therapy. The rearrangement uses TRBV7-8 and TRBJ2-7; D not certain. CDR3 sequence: CASSLGWAEQYF. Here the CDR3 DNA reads TGTGCCAGCAGCTTAGGGTGGGCCGAGCAGTACTTC.